These T cell receptor beta chains were read from a single sample in a study of blood T cell repertoires in COVID-19. Assay used: immunoSEQ multiplex PCR; TCRdb lists only in-frame clones, some missing. The sample includes about 38,000 clones, 87% of them seen just once. Material: peripheral blood. Every receptor here comes from a human donor in a cohort sampled during active COVID-19. The conserved cysteine and the conserved F or W are not part of the CDR3 here. The order of the fields is J gene, V gene, CDR3 protein.

J: TRBJ2-5; V: TRBV5-1; CDR3: ASSGGAGPQETQY
J: TRBJ1-5; V: TRBV5-5; CDR3: ASSPTGGNQPQH
J: TRBJ2-2; V: TRBV12-3/TRBV12-4; CDR3: ASSLRQAGELF
J: TRBJ1-4; V: TRBV10-3; CDR3: ATKGQSSTNEKLF
J: TRBJ1-2; V: TRBV19; CDR3: ASRASGGYT
J: TRBJ2-1; V: TRBV20-1; CDR3: SASANPGTGIEQF
J: TRBJ2-7; V: TRBV7-9; CDR3: ASSPPISRSYEQY
J: TRBJ1-1; V: TRBV9; CDR3: ASSAGVTRNTEAF
J: TRBJ1-1; V: TRBV2; CDR3: ASRDLGAPTEAF
J: TRBJ2-7; V: TRBV5-5; CDR3: ASRLYGTLIYEQY
J: TRBJ1-5; V: TRBV7-8; CDR3: ASSLLLTTNQPQH
J: TRBJ2-7; V: TRBV5-1; CDR3: ASSLRRGDEQY
J: TRBJ1-5; V: TRBV5-1; CDR3: ASSFTQGAGNQPQH
J: TRBJ2-5; V: TRBV7-6; CDR3: ASSFWEMETQY
J: TRBJ2-3; V: TRBV6-2/TRBV6-3; CDR3: ASSHWTGADTQY
J: TRBJ2-2; V: TRBV10-3; CDR3: AISAGQSTGELF
J: TRBJ1-2; V: TRBV7-6; CDR3: ASSLEGGYGYT
J: TRBJ2-1; V: TRBV10-2; CDR3: ASSVTSGGLNEQF
J: TRBJ2-7; V: TRBV19; CDR3: ASRPRGRRGEQY
J: TRBJ2-1; V: TRBV21-1; CDR3: ASSSIGQGGDEQF
J: TRBJ2-1; V: TRBV5-1; CDR3: ASSLGLAYNEQF
J: TRBJ2-1; V: TRBV23-1; CDR3: ASTGANNEQF
J: TRBJ2-7; V: TRBV7-8; CDR3: ASSYHYEQY
J: TRBJ2-5; V: TRBV5-1; CDR3: ASHVDRVGFETQY
J: TRBJ1-2; V: TRBV14; CDR3: ASSQEGRRFYGYT
J: TRBJ1-1; V: TRBV28; CDR3: ASKGDTEAF
J: TRBJ2-7; V: TRBV2; CDR3: ASMGDRHTYEQY
J: TRBJ2-2; V: TRBV5-8; CDR3: ASSLGGGTGELF
J: TRBJ1-2; V: TRBV27; CDR3: ASSYRAGYGYT
J: TRBJ2-3; V: TRBV4-3; CDR3: ASSLFGKGRTDTQY
J: TRBJ2-5; V: TRBV6-1; CDR3: ASSAVLAGGRETQY
J: TRBJ2-1; V: TRBV9; CDR3: ASSPSHSNEQF
J: TRBJ1-2; V: TRBV28; CDR3: ASSSWDRGHYGYT
J: TRBJ1-1; V: TRBV28; CDR3: ASSLWTDMNTEAF
J: TRBJ2-5; V: TRBV6-2/TRBV6-3; CDR3: ASSYWGQAQETQY
J: TRBJ2-1; V: TRBV19; CDR3: ASTRPRGGRDEQF
J: TRBJ2-3; V: TRBV27; CDR3: ASTVEPLASDTQY
J: TRBJ1-5; V: TRBV10-2; CDR3: ASTERDRGYQPQH
J: TRBJ1-4; V: TRBV3-1/TRBV3-2; CDR3: ASSQDWTAHFNEKLF
J: TRBJ1-2; V: TRBV27; CDR3: ASSNYGTGMNYGYT
J: TRBJ2-5; V: TRBV6-1; CDR3: ASSGTSGSLPGETQY
J: TRBJ2-7; V: TRBV5-1; CDR3: ASSPGLAAYEQY
J: TRBJ1-6; V: TRBV5-1; CDR3: ASSRTGGYNSPLH
J: TRBJ1-2; V: TRBV19; CDR3: ASSTGQGAYYGYT
J: TRBJ2-7; V: TRBV19; CDR3: ASRTHGSGYEQY
J: TRBJ2-7; V: TRBV7-9; CDR3: ASSRTLYEQY
J: TRBJ1-6; V: TRBV30; CDR3: AWSYIDGYSPLH
J: TRBJ2-7; V: TRBV6-5; CDR3: ASRPGTGTYEQY
J: TRBJ2-7; V: TRBV18; CDR3: ASSRMTGVDEQY
J: TRBJ2-5; V: TRBV5-6; CDR3: ASSLSGVIQETQY
J: TRBJ1-1; V: TRBV7-2; CDR3: ASSGARNTEAF
J: TRBJ1-2; V: TRBV5-1; CDR3: ASSFGAGGNYGYT
J: TRBJ2-7; V: TRBV27; CDR3: ASRYAGTGLYEQY
J: TRBJ1-2; V: TRBV6-6; CDR3: ASSTGFGYT